Listed here are 21 T cell receptor beta chains from one sample, sequenced in a study of cytomegalovirus exposure and HLA in healthy donors. 13 Jbeta primers and 60 Vbeta primers were used for the PCR. The method was immunoSEQ multiplex PCR; TCRdb's version includes in-frame clones alone and lacks a portion of them. Of around 130,000 clones in the sample, 85% to 90% were seen once. The sequenced sample consisted of PBMCs. The source is a woman under 40 in good health and CMV-seropositive.

This clone turned up a few times. This chain joins TRBV5-1 and TRBJ2-5, with TRBD2 matching 13 bases. This CDR3 comprises 16 residues. Losses at the gene ends were 1 base for V and 1 base for J; bases not matched to a gene: 1. CDR1 SGHRS and CDR2 YFSETQ come from the germline V gene. The CDR3 here is CASSLWTSGGQETQYF. As DNA, the CDR3 is TGCGCCAGCAGCTTGTGGACTAGCGGGGGCCAAGAGACCCAGTACTTC.

The J gene is TRBJ1-2, the V gene TRBV6-6; possible D gene TRBD1, 6 bases. Germline CDR1 MNHNY, CDR2 SVGAGI (reference sequence). The length of the CDR3 is 14 residues. V gave up 4 bases and J gave up 4 bases, with 13 bases separating them. The CDR3 spells CASSLDSRSYGYTF. CDR3 coding DNA: TGTGCCAGCAGTTTGGACAGTAGATCCTATGGCTACACCTTC.

This clone was seen a single time. The chain couples TRBV5-6 to TRBJ2-7; weak D call: TRBD2 (5 bases). Looked up from germline, CDR1 is SGHDT and CDR2 is YYEEEE. There are 16 residues in the CDR3. V was clipped by 3 bases and J by 12 bases, with 28 bases between them. CDR3 sequence reads: CASSSHLRGNIPRLYF. CDR3 sequence (DNA): TGTGCCAGCAGCTCCCACCTCCGGGGTAATATACCCCGTTTGTACTTC.

The chain is built from TRBV6-6 and TRBJ1-4, with D perhaps TRBD1 (5 bases). Germline CDR1 reads MNHNY; CDR2 reads SVGAGI (reference sequence). The CDR3 spans 15 residues. V gave up 2 bases and J gave up 8 bases, with 15 bases separating them. The CDR3 sequence is CASSYGGEGGEKLFF. The DNA of the CDR3 is TGTGCCAGCAGTTACGGGGGGGAGGGTGGCGAAAAACTGTTTTTT.

This chain connects TRBV29-1 to TRBJ1-1; D remains unclear. V was trimmed by 5 bases and J by 1 base, leaving 5 bases between them. The germline V gene encodes CDR1 SQVTM and CDR2 ANQGSEA. This CDR3 spans 11 amino acids. The CDR3 here is CSVIENTEAFF. CDR3 DNA sequence: TGCAGCGTTATAGAGAACACTGAAGCTTTCTTT.

The chain recombines TRBV4-2 with TRBJ1-5; D uncertain. This CDR3 is 13 amino acids long. V dropped 1 base and J dropped 4 bases, with 5 bases sitting between them. Germline assignment: CDR1 LGHNA and CDR2 YNFKEQ. The CDR3 DNA reads TGTGCCAGCAGCCAAGTTATTAATCAGCCCCAGCATTTT. This codes for CASSQVINQPQHF.

The chain employs TRBV5-4 and TRBJ1-1, with 7 bases aligning to TRBD1. The CDR3 totals 15 residues. Germline CDR1 SGHNT, CDR2 YYREEE (reference sequence). Losses at the gene ends were 4 bases for V and 5 bases for J; bases not matched to a gene: 11. The CDR3 DNA follows: TGTGCCAGCAGCCCTCCCGGCGACAGGGCTACTGAAGCTTTCTTT. The encoded protein is CASSPPGDRATEAFF.

This clone was seen only once. This chain connects TRBV5-1 to TRBJ2-3; D possibly corresponds to TRBD1 (5 bases). This CDR3 region has 15 residues. The germline V and J ends were trimmed by 0 bases and 1 base, with 9 bases remaining between them. Germline CDR1 and CDR2: SGHRS and YFSETQ. CDR3 nucleotides: TGCGCCAGCAGCTTGGGAGACAGCGGCACAGATACGCAGTATTTT. It is translated as CASSLGDSGTDTQYF.

The chain has TRBV7-2 and TRBJ1-2; 7 bases match TRBD1. The J segment lost 0 bases and the V segment lost 6 bases, leaving 7 bases of the junction unmatched. This CDR3 is 15 amino acids long. The germline V gene has CDR1 SGHTA and CDR2 FQGNSA. The CDR3 nucleotides read TGTGCCAGCAGTCCAGGAGGGACAGCTAACTATGGCTACACCTTC. It codes for CASSPGGTANYGYTF.

The chain joins TRBV6-1 to TRBJ1-2; 7 nucleotides align to TRBD1. V dropped 6 bases and J dropped 8; count of bases not matched to a gene: 3. The CDR3 consists of 11 residues. Germline V gene sequence: CDR1 MNHNS, CDR2 SASEGT. The CDR3 sequence: CASRVQGGYTF. Written as DNA, the CDR3 is TGTGCCAGCAGGGTACAGGGGGGCTACACCTTC.

This clone was recorded at least ten times. This chain connects TRBV5-4 to TRBJ2-7, with 9 bases matching TRBD1. CDR1 and CDR2 from the germline V gene are SGHNT and YYREEE (reference sequence). The CDR3 loop spans 16 amino acids. With V trimmed by 4 bases and J by 5 bases, 13 bases remained unmatched. This CDR3 is CASSPWRSDRGNEQYF. DNA for the CDR3: TGTGCCAGCAGCCCCTGGCGGTCCGACAGGGGGAACGAGCAGTACTTC. The variable domain in full, completed from reference TRBV5-4 and TRBJ2-7, reads ETGVTQSPTHLIKTRGQQVTLRCSSQSGHNTVSWYQQALGQGPQFIFQYYREEENGRGNFPPRFSGLQFPNYSSELNVNALELDDSALYLCASSPWRSDRGNEQYFGPGTRLTVT.

The chain joins TRBV5-1 to TRBJ1-1, with D possibly being TRBD1 (6 bases). Trimming removed 1 base from V and 5 bases from J, with 12 bases in between. Germline CDR1 reads SGHRS; CDR2 reads YFSETQ. The CDR3 consists of 14 residues. The CDR3 is CASSLKSGDTEAFF. In DNA form, the CDR3 reads TGCGCCAGCAGCTTGAAGTCAGGGGATACTGAAGCTTTCTTT.

This sequence joins TRBV5-4 and TRBJ1-5, with D perhaps matching TRBD1 (5 bases). V shed 4 bases and J shed 3 bases, with 17 bases lying between them. The CDR3 loop spans 16 amino acids. The germline V gene encodes CDR1 SGHNT and CDR2 YYREEE (reference sequence). The CDR3 DNA sequence: TGTGCCAGCAGCGTTTGGGGTGGGGGGAACAATCAGCCCCAGCATTTT. Encoded protein: CASSVWGGGNNQPQHF.

This clone appeared a single time. V is TRBV27 and J is TRBJ2-1, with TRBD1 matching 8 bases. Germline assignment: CDR1 MNHEY and CDR2 SMNVEV (reference sequence). The CDR3 has 17 amino acids. With 0 bases clipped from V and 2 bases from J, the junction kept 6 bases outside the gene matches. This CDR3 is CASSLSGQGRAYNEQFF. In DNA form, the CDR3 reads TGTGCCAGCAGTTTATCAGGACAGGGACGTGCCTACAATGAGCAGTTCTTC.

The chain is built from TRBV7-8 and TRBJ1-5; TRBD1 matches 8 bases. Losses at the gene ends were 4 bases for V and 7 bases for J; bases not matched to a gene: 9. Germline CDR1 reads SGHVS; CDR2 reads FQNEAQ. The CDR3 has 15 amino acids. The CDR3 DNA follows: TGTGCCAGCAGCTCCTCCCAGGGGGCAGGACAGCCCCAGCATTTT. Translated, it gives CASSSSQGAGQPQHF.

The chain links TRBV6-5 to TRBJ2-3; 9 nucleotides match TRBD2. V gave up 8 bases and J gave up 6 bases; unmatched junction bases: 6. The CDR3 covers 13 residues. Germline V CDR1 and CDR2: MNHEY, SVGAGI. The CDR3 coding sequence is TGTGCCAGCGGGCCCCTAGCGGGGGATACGCAGTATTTT. Protein sequence: CASGPLAGDTQYF.

The genes are TRBV5-4 and TRBJ1-2; D remains ambiguous. V shed 0 bases and J shed 7 bases, with 13 bases lying between them. The CDR3 sequence is 14 residues long. Germline V CDR1 and CDR2: SGHNT, YYREEE (reference sequence). This CDR3 reads CASSLEEGSFGYTF. CDR3 nucleotides: TGTGCCAGCAGCTTGGAAGAGGGTAGCTTTGGCTACACCTTC.

The chain recombines TRBV30 with TRBJ1-1; 8 bases match TRBD1. Per the germline V gene, CDR1 is GTSNPN and CDR2 is SVGIG (reference sequence). This CDR3 is 15 amino acids long. With 5 bases clipped from V and 7 bases from J, the junction kept 15 bases outside the gene matches. The CDR3 loop is CAWYLGTGFSGEAFF. In DNA form, the CDR3 reads TGTGCCTGGTACCTAGGGACAGGTTTTTCGGGTGAAGCTTTCTTT.

V usage is TRBV15 and J usage is TRBJ2-7; possibly TRBD2 for D (6 bases). Germline V CDR1 and CDR2: LNHNV, YYDKDF (reference sequence). The CDR3 extends over 18 amino acids. Deletions cut 1 base from V and 3 bases from J, with 22 bases between. The CDR3 protein is CATSRAIWGERSNYEQYF. In DNA form, the CDR3 reads TGTGCCACCAGCAGAGCCATTTGGGGGGAGAGGTCTAACTACGAGCAGTACTTC.

The chain couples TRBV5-1 to TRBJ2-1, with 7 bases that match TRBD2. V was pared by 1 base and J by 7 bases, with 5 bases of the junction left unmatched. The CDR3 length is 14 residues. Germline CDR1 is SGHRS and CDR2 is YFSETQ. CDR3 bases: TGCGCCAGCAGCTTGATTGGCGGGGGTAATGAGCAGTTCTTC. This sequence encodes CASSLIGGGNEQFF. The full variable domain, in which reference TRBV5-1 and TRBJ2-1 provide the parts outside the CDR3, is KAGVTQTPRYLIKTRGQQVTLSCSPISGHRSVSWYQQTPGQGLQFLFEYFSETQRNKGNFPGRFSGRQFSNSRSEMNVSTLELGDSALYLCASSLIGGGNEQFFGPGTRLTVL.

The chain links TRBV5-1 to TRBJ1-2, with D possibly being TRBD1 (5 bases). Germline lookup yields CDR1 SGHRS and CDR2 YFSETQ. The V end was cut by 4 bases, the J end by 2 bases, with 15 bases between. The CDR3 has 15 residues. CDR3 sequence: CASSPPSTVNYGYTF. The CDR3 DNA reads TGCGCCAGCAGCCCCCCCTCGACAGTAAACTATGGCTACACCTTC.